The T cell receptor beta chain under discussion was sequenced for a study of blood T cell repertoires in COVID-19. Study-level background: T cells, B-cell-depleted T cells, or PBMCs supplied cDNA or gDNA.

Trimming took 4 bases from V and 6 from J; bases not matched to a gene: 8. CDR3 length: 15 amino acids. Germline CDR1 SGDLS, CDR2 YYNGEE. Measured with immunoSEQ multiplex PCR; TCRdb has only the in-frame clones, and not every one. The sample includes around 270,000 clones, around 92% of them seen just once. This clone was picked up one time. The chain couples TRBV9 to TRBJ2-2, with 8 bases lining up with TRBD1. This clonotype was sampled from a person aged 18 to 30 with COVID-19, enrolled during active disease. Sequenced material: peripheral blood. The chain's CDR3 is CASSPRTGKAGELFF. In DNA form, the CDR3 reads TGTGCCAGCAGCCCCCGGACAGGGAAGGCCGGGGAGCTGTTTTTT.